Following are 17 T cell receptor beta chains from one sample sequenced in a study of blood T cell repertoires in COVID-19. This table comes from immunoSEQ multiplex PCR, and its TCRdb copy is limited to in-frame clones, with some not included. In the table there are some 190,000 clones, approximately 84% of which are singletons. What was sequenced was PBMCs or T cells enriched from blood (not recorded which). The receptors derive from a young woman who had recovered from COVID-19.

This clone was picked up one time. The V call is TRBV5-1, the J call TRBJ2-1, with 8 nucleotides matching TRBD2. The CDR3 consists of 16 residues. In germline, CDR1 is SGHRS, CDR2 YFSETQ. With V trimmed by 0 bases and J by 2 bases, 4 bases remained unmatched. The CDR3 region is CASSLAGGLTYNEQFF. The CDR3, as DNA: TGCGCCAGCAGCTTGGCGGGGGGGCTCACCTACAATGAGCAGTTCTTC.

The chain joins TRBV28 to TRBJ1-6, with a possible D match to TRBD1 (6 bases). Germline V lookup: CDR1 MDHEN, CDR2 SYDVKM. Trimming shortened V by 3 bases and J by 0 bases, and 18 bases separated the two germline ends. The CDR3 is 19 amino acids. The CDR3, as DNA: TGTGCCAGCAGTTTTCCCAGGGGTCGGGGAAGCTCCTATAATTCACCCCTCCACTTT. This translates into CASSFPRGRGSSYNSPLHF.

The chain uses TRBV19 and TRBJ2-6; TRBD1 agrees at 9 bases. The CDR3 has 17 amino acids. The germline V gene encodes CDR1 LNHDA and CDR2 SQIVND (reference sequence). J lost 0 bases, V lost 7 bases, and 7 bases had no gene match. The CDR3 sequence: CASKGTGLYSGANVLTF. DNA of the CDR3: TGTGCCAGTAAAGGGACAGGGTTGTACTCTGGGGCCAACGTCCTGACTTTC.

The chain joins TRBV27 to TRBJ1-5; no clear D. CDR3 length equals 13 residues. V lost 3 bases to trimming and J lost 11 bases, with 14 bases between them. In germline, CDR1 is MNHEY, CDR2 SMNVEV (reference sequence). The CDR3 nucleotides read TGTGCCAGCAGTTTTTCGGGTGGAGTGGCCCAGCATTTT. Protein: CASSFSGGVAQHF.

The chain carries TRBV18 and TRBJ2-1; D perhaps matches TRBD2 (5 bases). The V end was cut by 3 bases, the J end by 0 bases, with 12 bases between. This CDR3 has 16 amino acids. The germline V gene has CDR1 KGHSH and CDR2 LQKENI. The DNA of the CDR3 is TGTGCCAGCTCACCCCGGACGGGGAGCTCCTACAATGAGCAGTTCTTC. Translated, it gives CASSPRTGSSYNEQFF.

A few counts support this clone. This chain uses TRBV2 with TRBJ2-5; TRBD1 is a possible D gene (6 bases). The CDR3 runs to 13 residues. Between the trimmed V and J ends, which lost 2 bases and 5 bases, there was a span of 9 bases. The germline V gene encodes CDR1 SNHLY and CDR2 FYNNEI. Written as DNA, the CDR3 is TGTGCCAGCAGTGAATGGGGGCGGGAGACCCAGTACTTC. Protein product: CASSEWGRETQYF.

The chain combines TRBV6-5 with TRBJ1-1, with D perhaps TRBD1 (5 bases). This CDR3 has 15 amino acids. Germline values: CDR1 MNHEY, CDR2 SVGAGI. Between the trimmed V and J ends, which lost 2 bases and 7 bases, there was a span of 17 bases. CDR3 region: CASSYEGLRRGEAFF. The CDR3 DNA sequence: TGTGCCAGCAGTTACGAGGGACTCCGTCGGGGTGAAGCTTTCTTT.

The chain uses TRBV24-1 and TRBJ1-2; D is uncertain. This CDR3 has 19 residues. Germline V lookup: CDR1 KGHDR, CDR2 SFDVKD. V was clipped by 3 bases and J by 1 base, with 23 bases between them. The CDR3 DNA sequence: TGTGCCACCAGTGATCCCGTTGTAGCGGACGGCCGGTTTAACTATGGCTACACCTTC. This sequence encodes CATSDPVVADGRFNYGYTF.

A word on this clone: Other nucleotide sequences in the sample specify the same CDR3. The V gene is TRBV18, the J gene TRBJ2-1; 8 positions agree with TRBD2. This CDR3 contains 14 residues. V lost 3 bases, J lost 7 bases, and 5 bases stayed unmatched. Germline V gene sequence: CDR1 KGHSH, CDR2 LQKENI. CDR3 in amino acids: CASSPGLAGNEQFF. Written as DNA, the CDR3 is TGTGCCAGCTCACCCGGACTAGCTGGGAATGAGCAGTTCTTC. Filled out from reference TRBV18 and TRBJ2-1, the complete variable domain reads NAGVMQNPRHLVRRRGQEARLRCSPMKGHSHVYWYRQLPEEGLKFMVYLQKENIIDESGMPKERFSAEFPKEGPSILRIQQVVRGDSAAYFCASSPGLAGNEQFFGPGTRLTVL.

This chain uses TRBV10-3 with TRBJ2-3; D is undetermined. Trimming cost V 6 bases and J 1 base, with 17 bases left between them. The CDR3 sequence is 16 residues long. The germline V gene has CDR1 ENHRY and CDR2 SYGVKD. The CDR3, as DNA: TGTGCCATCAGCCTCCAAGGAAGGAGCGGCACAGATACGCAGTATTTT. Translating it yields CAISLQGRSGTDTQYF.

This clone was seen once. The gene calls are TRBV5-1 and TRBJ2-3; 9 nucleotides agree with TRBD1. V lost 2 bases, J lost 8 bases, and 18 bases stayed unmatched. The germline V gene has CDR1 SGHRS and CDR2 YFSETQ. The CDR3 is 18 residues long. CDR3 amino acids: CASSFLSLDRGGIRTQYF. The CDR3 DNA reads as TGCGCCAGCAGCTTTCTATCCCTTGACAGGGGGGGTATACGTACGCAGTATTTT.

The chain uses TRBV6-5 and TRBJ2-7; 8 nucleotides match TRBD1. Per germline, CDR1 MNHEY and CDR2 SVGAGI. V lost 6 bases to trimming and J lost 9 bases; unmatched junction nucleotides: 13. The CDR3 contains 14 residues. For the CDR3, the DNA is TGTGCCAGCAGGTTAACGGGACAGGCCGGGCGGCAGTACTTC. Its translation: CASRLTGQAGRQYF.

V is TRBV23-1 and J is TRBJ1-1, with 9 bases fitting TRBD1. Being an ORF, TRBV23-1 has a function that is uncertain. Losses at the gene ends were 2 bases for V and 5 bases for J; bases not matched to a gene: 6. This CDR3 is 15 amino acids long. CDR3 nucleotides: TGCGCCAGCAGTCAAAAGGGACAGGGATGTACTGAAGCTTTCTTT. Translated, it gives CASSQKGQGCTEAFF.

The gene calls are TRBV4-1 and TRBJ2-7, with 7 bases that match TRBD2. Germline CDR1 and CDR2: MGHRA and YSYEKL. Trimming removed 7 bases from V and 2 bases from J; junction bases left unmatched: 5. This CDR3 has 13 amino acids. The CDR3 protein is CASKGSGPYEQYF. The CDR3 DNA is TGCGCCAGCAAGGGTAGCGGGCCCTACGAGCAGTACTTC.

J is TRBJ1-5 and V is TRBV6-1, with 8 bases aligning to TRBD1. With 3 bases clipped from V and 0 bases from J, the junction kept 1 base outside the gene matches. This CDR3 contains 15 residues. From germline, CDR1 is MNHNS and CDR2 SASEGT. The CDR3: CASSEGQVSNQPQHF. CDR3 in DNA: TGTGCCAGCAGTGAGGGACAGGTTAGCAATCAGCCCCAGCATTTT.

V is TRBV19 and J is TRBJ1-1; 7 positions match TRBD1. The trim removed 10 bases at V and 1 base at J, leaving 9 bases unmatched. Germline loops: CDR1 LNHDA, CDR2 SQIVND (reference sequence). The CDR3 totals 14 residues. This chain's CDR3 is CATHRQGPNTEAFF. The CDR3 DNA follows: TGTGCCACCCATCGACAGGGACCGAACACTGAAGCTTTCTTT. Supplemented by reference TRBV19 and TRBJ1-1, the full variable domain reads DGGITQSPKYLFRKEGQNVTLSCEQNLNHDAMYWYRQDPGQGLRLIYYSQIVNDFQKGDIAEGYSVSREKKESFPLTVTSAQKNPTAFYLCATHRQGPNTEAFFGQGTRLTVV.

This clone occurred once. CDR3 bases: TGTGCCAGCAGTTTTTCTTTGAACACTGAAGCTTTCTTT. Translating gives CASSFSLNTEAFF. This chain links TRBV12-3 or TRBV12-4 with TRBJ1-1; no firm D call. CDR3 size: 13 residues. The germline V and J ends were trimmed by 3 bases and 0 bases, with 5 bases remaining between them.